The clone carrying this T cell receptor (beta chain) was counted between two and nine times. Its antigen remains unidentified. This record comes from a study of spatial heterogeneity in lung cancer. TCR cDNA molecules were tagged individually, and each one carried a unique molecular identifier. Via MiXCR, TCRdb re-called the 5' RACE reads, giving one row per CDR3 protein. The sample yields some 15,000 distinct CDR3 sequences, 13% to 15% seen once. Trimming removed 7 bases from V and 3 bases from J, with 10 bases in between. Per germline, CDR1 SNHLY and CDR2 FYNNEI. The CDR3 covers 13 residues. Time point reported: sample taken at primary tumor resection. Sequencing was performed on whole RNA extracted from tumor and nontumor lung tissue, or from frozen PBMC, and the material was left unsorted. Samples were donated by 72 untreated early-stage non-small cell lung cancer patients. General study results and limits: Ubiquitous, expanded tumor-derived TCRs were more frequently observed in blood at resection than at follow-up.

This chain joins TRBV2 and TRBJ2-1; tentatively, D is TRBD1 (6 bases). The TCR sequence derives from a male donor with early-stage non-small cell lung cancer. This material consisted of PBMCs, taken at surgery. The CDR3 DNA sequence: TGTGCCAGCACCCGGGACAACTACAATGAGCAGTTCTTC. Encoded protein: CASTRDNYNEQFF.